The 4 T cell receptor beta chains listed next were all sequenced from one sample in a study of brain T cells in children with intractable seizures (dated by TCRdb to the early 2020s). The library relied on the immunoSEQ multiplex PCR assay. Drawn from immuneACCESS, this table holds only the in-frame rearrangements with V and J called that TCRdb kept. Clones are partly lost; checked studies trace under half to an unresolved V gene and leave the rest unexplained. A total of about 80,000 clones appear in this sample, approximately 90% of them only once. Jointly, the top ten make up about 24% of the sample. This specimen's time point label, per the study, means: resected brain tissue, or blood drawn just prior to surgery. Here the sequenced sample was peripheral blood, taken at surgery. The source of these receptors is a girl aged 2 to 9 with Rasmussen encephalitis and intractable seizures.

The CDR3 loop is CASSLGGYQETQYF. Here the CDR3 DNA reads TGTGCCAGCAGCTTGGGCGGGTACCAAGAGACCCAGTACTTC. This chain uses TRBV5-4 with TRBJ2-5; weak D call: TRBD2 (5 bases). Germline V gives CDR1 SGHNT, CDR2 YYREEE (reference sequence). The length of the CDR3 is 14 residues. The V gene lost 0 bases and the J gene lost 0 bases, with 6 bases spanning the gap.

The chain carries TRBV6-5 and TRBJ1-5, with D tentatively TRBD1 (6 bases). V dropped 7 bases and J dropped 3 bases, with 10 bases sitting between them. This CDR3 is 13 amino acids long. In germline, CDR1 is MNHEY, CDR2 SVGAGI. The CDR3: CASNWGANQPQHF. CDR3 DNA sequence: TGTGCCAGCAATTGGGGGGCCAATCAGCCCCAGCATTTT.

The chain recombines TRBV7-3 with TRBJ2-2, with a possible D match to TRBD1 (5 bases). Trimming stripped 6 bases from V and 1 base from J, with 9 bases between. Per the germline V gene, CDR1 is SGHTA and CDR2 is FQGTGA. The CDR3 is 14 amino acids. CDR3 region: CASSRTGNTGELFF. The CDR3 DNA is TGTGCCAGCAGTCGCACAGGGAACACCGGGGAGCTGTTTTTT.

The chain joins TRBV27 to TRBJ1-1, with 12 bases lining up with TRBD1. Germline-derived CDR1 and CDR2 are MNHEY and SMNVEV (reference sequence). V was clipped by 9 bases and J by 5 bases; unmatched bases: 4. This CDR3 is 13 amino acids long. The DNA of the CDR3 is TGTGCCAGGGGACAGGGGGCTAGGACTGAAGCTTTCTTT. Its translation is CARGQGARTEAFF.